One and the same sample provided the 8 T cell receptor beta chains below, sequenced in a study of blood T cell repertoires in COVID-19. The assay was immunoSEQ multiplex PCR, and TCRdb's table has in-frame clones only and misses some. The data contain roughly 100,000 clones, around 74% of them seen just once; the ten biggest clones take up roughly 18%. The sequenced sample was peripheral blood. The receptors come from a woman of 80 years or more with active or convalescent COVID-19.

The chain carries TRBV5-1 and TRBJ1-1; D is perhaps TRBD1 (5 bases). This CDR3 is built from 15 residues. V lost 4 bases, J lost 1 base, and 14 bases lay in between. From germline, CDR1 is SGHRS and CDR2 YFSETQ. The CDR3 bases are TGCGCCAGCAGCGCGGGGGGTCCTCCGAACACTGAAGCTTTCTTT. Translating it yields CASSAGGPPNTEAFF.

V and J are TRBV6-5 and TRBJ2-3, with 11 bases matching TRBD2. Germline CDR1 MNHEY, CDR2 SVGAGI. With 6 bases clipped from V and 3 bases from J, the junction kept 2 bases outside the gene matches. The CDR3 runs to 14 residues. CDR3 nucleotide sequence: TGTGCCAGCAGGCTAGCGGGAGGAACAGATACGCAGTATTTT. Protein product: CASRLAGGTDTQYF.

As for this clone: One end of the junction does not line up with germline, which may come from a read error. This chain joins TRBV5-1 and TRBJ2-5, with 14 nucleotides matching TRBD2. CDR1 and CDR2 (germline): SGHRS, YFSETQ. CDR3 length: 17 amino acids. CDR3 in amino acids: CASSLAGTSGRGETQYF. The CDR3 DNA sequence: TGTGCCAGCAGCTTGGCGGGGACTAGCGGGAGAGGAGAGACCCAGTACTTC.

This clone appeared many times. The J gene is TRBJ1-2, the V gene TRBV10-3; no reliable D call. CDR3 length equals 13 residues. The V end was cut by 3 bases, the J end by 2 bases, with 7 bases between. CDR1 and CDR2 (germline): ENHRY, SYGVKD. This CDR3 reads CAISDTANYGYTF. Here the CDR3 DNA reads TGTGCCATCAGTGATACAGCAAACTATGGCTACACCTTC.

The chain employs TRBV23-1 and TRBJ2-2, with D possibly matching TRBD1 (6 bases). TRBV23-1 is reported as an ORF; its role is uncertain. The germline V and J ends were trimmed by 0 bases and 5 bases, with 10 bases remaining between them. The CDR3 loop spans 15 amino acids. The CDR3 reads CASSQSPQGTGELFF. The CDR3 DNA reads TGCGCCAGCAGTCAATCACCGCAGGGGACCGGGGAGCTGTTTTTT.

The rearrangement joins TRBV5-1 to TRBJ2-6; no clear D. Between the trimmed V and J ends, which lost 2 bases and 2 bases, there was a span of 11 bases. Germline CDR1 reads SGHRS; CDR2 reads YFSETQ. The CDR3 is 16 amino acids. Here the CDR3 DNA reads TGCGCCAGCAGCTTAGGTTTGGGCCCTGGGGCCAACGTCCTGACTTTC. Translated, it gives CASSLGLGPGANVLTF.

The chain couples TRBV16 to TRBJ2-1, with 10 bases identical to TRBD2. Looked up from germline, CDR1 is KGHSY and CDR2 is FQNENV. Trimming took 3 bases from V and 0 from J; bases not matched to a gene: 2. This CDR3 spans 16 amino acids. The CDR3 loop reads CASSHPSGSSYNEQFF. The CDR3 coding sequence is TGTGCCAGCAGCCACCCTAGCGGGAGCTCCTACAATGAGCAGTTCTTC.

J is TRBJ1-1 and V is TRBV7-9; D is ambiguous. Germline assignment: CDR1 SEHNR and CDR2 FQNEAQ (reference sequence). V was trimmed by 5 bases and J by 5 bases, leaving 12 bases between them. The CDR3 sequence is 13 residues long. CDR3 in amino acids: CASSPPGWTEAFF. The DNA of the CDR3 is TGTGCCAGCAGCCCGCCCGGGTGGACTGAAGCTTTCTTT.